This TCR beta chain came from a study of T cells in Graves' hyperthyroidism and ophthalmopathy. Study at large: Peripheral blood was collected at initial diagnosis, before any treatment.

What was amplified from RNA transcripts were TCR beta CDR3 regions. The study used the HTBI primer set for a first-round RT-PCR of the TCR CDR3. TCRdb redid the calling of the multiplex PCR reads with MiXCR, one entry per CDR3 protein. The sample consists of hundreds of thousands of distinct CDR3 sequences, under 20% of them appearing once. Only a few counts were recorded for this clonotype. Its specificity is unknown. Overall study results and limits: Stable hyperthyroidism and ophthalmopathy were separated using 13 V-J signatures.

A lack of ophthalmopathy progression within 18 months defined stable Graves' hyperthyroidism. It was uncontrolled infection, other autoimmune disease, pregnancy or lactation that excluded patients. V trimming: 4 bases; J trimming: 4 bases; junction bases outside the gene matches: 9. This CDR3 is 16 amino acids long. From germline, CDR1 is SGHRS and CDR2 YFSETQ. The V gene is TRBV5-1, the J gene TRBJ2-1, with 9 bases that match TRBD2. Source material: blood. This TCR came from a woman under 40 with Graves' hyperthyroidism. The CDR3 DNA sequence: TGCGCCAGCAGCCAAGGACCTAGCGGGGATTACAATGAGCAGTTCTTC. Its protein product is CASSQGPSGDYNEQFF.